The clone carrying this T cell receptor beta chain was seen many times. Antigen unknown. The source of the sample is a study of spatial heterogeneity in lung cancer. Germline CDR1 and CDR2: SGDLS and YYNGEE. The CDR3 runs to 18 residues. J lost 5 bases, V lost 0 bases, and 16 bases had no gene match. Study results and caveats: The number of expanded tumor alpha and beta chains correlated with mutation number.

Time point noted: sample taken at primary tumor resection. A single record per CDR3 protein comes from TCRdb applying MiXCR to the 5' RACE reads. The table lists roughly 3,000 distinct CDR3 sequences, under 8% of them singletons. This material consisted of lung tumor tissue, taken at surgery. The V gene is TRBV9, the J gene TRBJ2-5; TRBD2 matches 7 bases. This TCR was recovered from a male donor with early-stage non-small cell lung cancer. In DNA, the CDR3 is TGTGCCAGCAGCGTAGGTAGTTCAGGACTAGACTACGGGGAGACCCAGTACTTC. Its protein is CASSVGSSGLDYGETQYF.